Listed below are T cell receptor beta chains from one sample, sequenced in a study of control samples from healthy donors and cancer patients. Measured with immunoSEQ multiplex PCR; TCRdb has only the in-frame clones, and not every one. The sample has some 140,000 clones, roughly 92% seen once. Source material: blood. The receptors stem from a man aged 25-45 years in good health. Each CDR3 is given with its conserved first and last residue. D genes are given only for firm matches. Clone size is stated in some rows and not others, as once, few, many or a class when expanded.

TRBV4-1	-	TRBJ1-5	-	TGCGCCAGCAGCCCAGGGACCGCGAGTCGGCCCCAGCATTTT	CASSPGTASRPQHF
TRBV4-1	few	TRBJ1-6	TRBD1	TGCGCCAGCAGCCCCCACCGATCCGGACAGGATAATTCACCCCTCCACTTT	CASSPHRSGQDNSPLHF
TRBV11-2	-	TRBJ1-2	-	TGTGCCAGCAGCTTAGACGAAACAGAGCCCTATGGCTACACCTTC	CASSLDETEPYGYTF
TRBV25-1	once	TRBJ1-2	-	TGTGCCAGCAGTCCCCTTGGGGGTGGCTATGGCTACACCTTC	CASSPLGGGYGYTF
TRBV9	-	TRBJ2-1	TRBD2	TGTGCCAGCAGCGTAGACGGGACTAGTTTTTTCGATGAGCAGTTCTTC	CASSVDGTSFFDEQFF
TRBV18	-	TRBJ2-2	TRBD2	TGTGCCAGCTCACCACCGGGCAGCGGGAGGGCCGTCGGGGAGCTGTTTTTT	CASSPPGSGRAVGELFF
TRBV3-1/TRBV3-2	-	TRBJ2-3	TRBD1	TGTGCCAGCAGAGGGACAGGGGGTCGCACAGATACGCAGTATTTT	CASRGTGGRTDTQYF
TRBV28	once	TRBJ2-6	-	TGTGCCAGCAGTTTACCAGGATCTGGGGCCAACGTCCTGACTTTC	CASSLPGSGANVLTF
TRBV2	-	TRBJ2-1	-	TGTGCCAGCGGTAAGCAAGGGTGGAGCTCCTACAATGAGCAGTTCTTC	CASGKQGWSSYNEQFF
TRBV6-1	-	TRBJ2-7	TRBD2	TGTGCCAGCAGTGAAGGAGGGCTAGCGGGATCCTACGAGCAGTACTTC	CASSEGGLAGSYEQYF
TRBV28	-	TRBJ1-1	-	TGTGCCAGCAGCCAGACATTGTCTGAAGCTTTCTTT	CASSQTLSEAFF
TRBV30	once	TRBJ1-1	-	TGTGCCGCGGGGGTGAACACTGAAGCTTTCTTT	CAAGVNTEAFF
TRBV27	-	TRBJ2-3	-	TGTGCCAGCAGTTTATCCGGGACCCGCCTCGGTACGCAGTATTTT	CASSLSGTRLGTQYF
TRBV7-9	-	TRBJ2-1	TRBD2	TGTGCCAGCAGCTTCAGTAGACTAGCCCCCTACAATGAGCAGTTCTTC	CASSFSRLAPYNEQFF
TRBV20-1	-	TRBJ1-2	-	TGCAGTGCTAGTGAGAGGGAAGGATACTATGGCTACACCTTC	CSASEREGYYGYTF
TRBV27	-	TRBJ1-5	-	TGTGCCAGCAGTTTGTTTTGGGGCAGCAATCAGCCCCAGCATTTT	CASSLFWGSNQPQHF
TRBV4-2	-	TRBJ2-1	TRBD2	TGTGCCAGCAGCCAGCCGGGACTAGCGGGAGGTGTTTCCTACAATGAGCAGTTCTTC	CASSQPGLAGGVSYNEQFF
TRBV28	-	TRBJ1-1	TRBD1	TGTGCCAGCAGTTTGGGGACAGGAAACACTGAAGCTTTCTTT	CASSLGTGNTEAFF
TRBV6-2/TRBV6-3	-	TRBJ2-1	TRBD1	TGTGCCAGCAGTTACCAAGGACAGGGGAGAGGCAATGAGCAGTTCTTC	CASSYQGQGRGNEQFF
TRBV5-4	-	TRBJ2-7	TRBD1	TGTGCCAGCAGCTTCGGGGCAGGGGGCGAGCAGTACTTC	CASSFGAGGEQYF
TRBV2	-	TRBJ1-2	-	TGTGCCAGCAGTGAAAGGGGGTACTATGGCTACACCTTC	CASSERGYYGYTF
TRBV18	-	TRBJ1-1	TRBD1	TGTGCCAGCTCATTAGGGGGCGGTAGGAACACTGAAGCTTTCTTT	CASSLGGGRNTEAFF
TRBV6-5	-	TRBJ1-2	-	TGTGCCAGCCGACGGGTTGTGGGGGCCGCAGATGGCTACACCTTC	CASRRVVGAADGYTF
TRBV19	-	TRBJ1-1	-	TGTGCCAGTAGTCTGGGGGGAGGCGAAACTGAAGCTTTCTTT	CASSLGGGETEAFF
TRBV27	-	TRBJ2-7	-	TGTGCCAGCAGCCTAGAGGGAGTTTTAAACGAGCAGTACTTC	CASSLEGVLNEQYF
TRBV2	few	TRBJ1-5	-	TGTGCCAGCAGCCTCAACAGGCTGTATCAGCCCCAGCATTTT	CASSLNRLYQPQHF
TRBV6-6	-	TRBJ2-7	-	TGTGCCAGCAGCCAATTCCGGGACAACTCCTACGAGCAGTACTTC	CASSQFRDNSYEQYF
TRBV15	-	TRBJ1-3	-	TGTGCCACCAGCAGAGGGGGGGGATCTGGAAACACCATATATTTT	CATSRGGGSGNTIYF
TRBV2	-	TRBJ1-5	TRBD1	TGTGCCAGCAGTGAACGGGCAGGGGGGTCCCCTATCAAGCCCCAGCATTTT	CASSERAGGSPIKPQHF
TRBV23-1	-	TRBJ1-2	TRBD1	TGCGCCAGCAGTGGAACCTGGACAGGACCTAACTATGGCTACACCTTC	CASSGTWTGPNYGYTF
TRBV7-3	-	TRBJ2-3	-	TGTGCCAGCAGCCCTTGGGCGGGATACACAGATACGCAGTATTTT	CASSPWAGYTDTQYF
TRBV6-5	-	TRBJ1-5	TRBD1	TGTGCCAGCAAGGCTTCAGGGGGGAATCAGCCCCAGCATTTT	CASKASGGNQPQHF
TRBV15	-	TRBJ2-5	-	TGTGCCACCAGCAGTTTATCATGGGGCCCCCAAGAGACCCAGTACTTC	CATSSLSWGPQETQYF
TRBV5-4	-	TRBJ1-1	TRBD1	TGTGCCAGCAGCACCACAGGGGTTCTGAACACTGAAGCTTTCTTT	CASSTTGVLNTEAFF
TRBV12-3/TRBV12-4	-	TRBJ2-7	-	TGTGCCAGCAGTTCCGCGGAGTCCTACGAGCAGTACTTC	CASSSAESYEQYF
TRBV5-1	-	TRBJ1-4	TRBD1	TGCGCCAGCTCGAGGGAGGGGGCCGCTTTAACTAATGAAAAACTGTTTTTT	CASSREGAALTNEKLFF
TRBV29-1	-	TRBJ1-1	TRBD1	TGCAGCGTGGGGGACAGCGGCACTGAAGCTTTCTTT	CSVGDSGTEAFF
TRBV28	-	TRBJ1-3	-	TGTGCCAGCAGTTTGGTTGGGGCCGTCTCTGGAAACACCATATATTTT	CASSLVGAVSGNTIYF
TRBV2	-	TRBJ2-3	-	TGTGCCAGCAGTGGACAGGACCCGAACACAGATACGCAGTATTTT	CASSGQDPNTDTQYF
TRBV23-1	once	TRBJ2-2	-	TGCGCCAGCAGTCAAGGGGACGCGAACACCGGGGAGCTGTTTTTT	CASSQGDANTGELFF
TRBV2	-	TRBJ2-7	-	TGTGCCAGCAGTGAAGCGTCAGTTTACGAGCAGTACTTC	CASSEASVYEQYF
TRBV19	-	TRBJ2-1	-	TGTGCCAGTAAACCTGACAGGAGCTCCTACAATGAGCAGTTCTTC	CASKPDRSSYNEQFF
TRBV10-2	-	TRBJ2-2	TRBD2	TGCGCCAGCAGTGTCGGACTAGCGGGCACCGGGGAGCTGTTTTTT	CASSVGLAGTGELFF
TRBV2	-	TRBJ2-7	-	TGTGCCAGCAGTGAATTTGGGGGTGGCCCCGTCTACGAGCAGTACTTC	CASSEFGGGPVYEQYF
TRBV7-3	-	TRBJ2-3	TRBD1	TGTGCCAGCAGCCCGGGACAGGGGATAGATACGCAGTATTTT	CASSPGQGIDTQYF
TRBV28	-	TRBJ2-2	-	TGTGCCAGCAGGGAATTAGGGGGGAAGGTCGGGGAGCTGTTTTTT	CASRELGGKVGELFF
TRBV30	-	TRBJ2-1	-	TGTGCCTGGAGTGTAGGTCAGGGCTACAATGAGCAGTTCTTC	CAWSVGQGYNEQFF
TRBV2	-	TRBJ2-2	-	TGTGCCAGCAGGCAGGAGGGGAACGGGGAGCTGTTTTTT	CASRQEGNGELFF
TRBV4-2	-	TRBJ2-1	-	TGTGCCAGCAGCAAGTTAGGTTCCAAATACAATGAGCAGTTCTTC	CASSKLGSKYNEQFF